The entry below describes one TCR beta chain. Its antigen is unknown. The data were produced by immunoSEQ multiplex PCR, yet TCRdb's version contains in-frame clones alone and is incomplete. The profile shows approximately 160,000 clones, less than 95% of them singletons. This entry is derived from a study of T cell responses to AZD1222 COVID-19 vaccine. Overall study results and limits: Clonal diversity was possibly underestimated; the donors were predominantly white British and more often female. Vaccination with two AZD1222 doses was followed by a rise in Spike-specific TCR breadth and depth. The number of AZD1222 recipients seropositive at baseline was only five to seven.

V gave up 5 bases and J gave up 10 bases, with 15 bases separating them. CDR1 is KGHSH, CDR2 LQKENI, per germline. This CDR3 region has 14 residues. The clonotype was recovered from an adult in good health. The V and J genes are TRBV18 and TRBJ1-6; tentative D call: TRBD1 (6 bases). Specimen: peripheral blood, collected on day 0 of AZD1222 vaccination. The chain's CDR3 is CASSKYEGGSPLHF. The CDR3 DNA follows: TGTGCCAGCTCAAAATACGAGGGGGGATCACCCCTCCACTTT. Variable domain in full (rest from reference TRBV18 and TRBJ1-6): NAGVMQNPRHLVRRRGQEARLRCSPMKGHSHVYWYRQLPEEGLKFMVYLQKENIIDESGMPKERFSAEFPKEGPSILRIQQVVRGDSAAYFCASSKYEGGSPLHFGNGTRLTVT.